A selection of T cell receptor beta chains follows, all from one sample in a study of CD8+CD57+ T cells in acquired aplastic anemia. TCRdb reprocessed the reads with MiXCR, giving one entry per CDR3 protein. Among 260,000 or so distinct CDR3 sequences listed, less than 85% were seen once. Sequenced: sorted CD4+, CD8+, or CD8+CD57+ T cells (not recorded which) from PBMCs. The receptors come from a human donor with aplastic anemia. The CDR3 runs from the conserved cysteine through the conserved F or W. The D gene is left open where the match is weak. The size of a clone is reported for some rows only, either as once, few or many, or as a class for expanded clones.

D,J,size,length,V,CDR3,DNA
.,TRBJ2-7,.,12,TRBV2,CASRGDGYEQYF,TGTGCCAGCAGGGGTGACGGCTACGAGCAGTACTTC
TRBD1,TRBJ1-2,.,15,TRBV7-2,CASSLAHGTAYGYTF,TGTGCCAGCAGCTTAGCCCACGGGACAGCCTATGGCTACACCTTC
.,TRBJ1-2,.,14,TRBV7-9,CASSSSARVYGYTF,TGTGCCAGCAGCTCATCGGCCAGGGTCTATGGCTACACCTTC
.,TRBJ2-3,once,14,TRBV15,CATSLASDHDTQYF,TGTGCCACCAGCTTAGCCAGCGATCACGATACCCAGTATTTC
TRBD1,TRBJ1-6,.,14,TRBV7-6,CASSLGGDRVDSPF,TGTGCCAGCAGCTTAGGCGGGGACAGGGTTGATTCACCCTTT
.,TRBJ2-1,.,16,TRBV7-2,CASSQGALAGKNQQFF,TGTGCCAGCAGCCAAGGTGCACTCGCGGGAAAAAATCAGCAGTTCTTC
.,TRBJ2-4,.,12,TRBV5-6,CASRVERDIQYF,TGTGCCAGCAGAGTAGAGAGGGACATTCAGTACTTC
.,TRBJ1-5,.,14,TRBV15,CATSRCYSHETQHF,TGTGCCACCAGTAGGTGCTATAGCCATGAGACCCAGCATTTT
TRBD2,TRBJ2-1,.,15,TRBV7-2,CASSLAGGAYNEYFF,TGTGCCAGCAGTTTAGCGGGCGGAGCCTACAATGAGTATTTCTTC
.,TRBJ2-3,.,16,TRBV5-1,CATSWDPAGLTDTQYF,TGTGCCACCAGCTGGGATCCGGCGGGGCTCACAGATACGCAGTATTTT
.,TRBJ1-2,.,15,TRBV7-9,CASSLTRGDHFGYTF,TGTGCCAGCAGTTTGACGCGTGGCGACCACTTTGGCTACACCTTC
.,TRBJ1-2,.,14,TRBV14,CASRHVGTEDVFGF,TGTGCCAGCAGGCACGTGGGAACTGAAGATGTCTTTGGCTTC
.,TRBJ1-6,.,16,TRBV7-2,CASSKHGATNKKPLHF,TGTGCCAGCAGTAAACACGGGGCAACTAATAAAAAACCCCTCCACTTT
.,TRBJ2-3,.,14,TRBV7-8,CASSFDAGGTALSF,TGTGCCAGCAGCTTTGATGCAGGCGGGACAGCGCTTTCCTTT
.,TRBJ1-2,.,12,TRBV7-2,CASSLALTSYTF,TGTGCCAGCAGCTTAGCGCTAACCAGCTACACCTTC
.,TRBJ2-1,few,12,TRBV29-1,CSVLGPTPEQFF,TGCAGCGTTTTAGGACCCACTCCGGAGCAGTTCTTC
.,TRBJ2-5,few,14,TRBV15,CATSRGSNQETQYF,TGTGCCACCAGCAGGGGCAGCAACCAAGAGACCCAGTACTTC
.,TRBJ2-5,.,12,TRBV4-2,CASSQYQETQYF,TGTGCCAGCAGCCAATATCAAGAGACCCAGTACTTC
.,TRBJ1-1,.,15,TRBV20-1,CSARVEGYGYTEAFF,TGCAGTGCTAGGGTCGAGGGCTATGGCTACACTGAAGCTTTCTTT
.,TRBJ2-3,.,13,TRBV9,CASGGAGNIQYYF,TGTGCCAGCGGAGGCGCGGGGAACATTCAGTACTATTTT
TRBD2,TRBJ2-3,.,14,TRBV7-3,CASSLAGGIDTQYF,TGTGCCAGCAGCCTAGCGGGGGGAATAGATACGCAGTATTTT
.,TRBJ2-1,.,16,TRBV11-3,CASSGRERRGSDEQFF,TGTGCCAGCAGCGGTCGGGAACGACGGGGGAGCGATGAGCAGTTCTTC
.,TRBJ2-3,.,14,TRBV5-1,CASSLGRLLCTQYF,TGCGCCAGCAGCTTGGGACGCCTCCTCTGTACGCAGTATTTT
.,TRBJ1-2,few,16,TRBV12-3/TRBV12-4,CASRGERDGLVYGYTF,TGTGCCAGCAGAGGCGAGAGGGACGGGCTCGTATATGGCTACACCTTC
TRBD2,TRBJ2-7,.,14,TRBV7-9,CASSLVGGAVLLDF,TGTGCCAGCAGCTTAGTCGGGGGGGCGGTGTTGCTTGACTTC
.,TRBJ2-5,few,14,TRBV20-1,CSASSWRRKKTQYF,TGCAGTGCCAGTAGTTGGAGACGCAAGAAGACCCAGTACTTC
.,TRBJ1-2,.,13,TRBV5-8,CASSQSLGHGYTF,TGTGCCAGCAGCCAATCTTTAGGCCATGGCTACACCTTC
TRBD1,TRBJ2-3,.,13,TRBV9,CASRDGDRSTEYF,TGTGCCAGCAGGGACGGGGACAGGTCCACGGAGTATTTT
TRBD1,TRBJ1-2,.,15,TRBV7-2,CASSLTGGPYYGYTF,TGTGCCAGCAGCTTGACAGGGGGCCCTTACTATGGCTACACCTTC
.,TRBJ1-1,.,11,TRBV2,CASRAKLGAFF,TGTGCCAGCAGGGCAAAACTGGGAGCTTTCTTT
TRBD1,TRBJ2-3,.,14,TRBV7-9,CARSLSSGTGGLTF,TGTGCCAGAAGCTTATCATCCGGGACAGGGGGGTTGACTTTT
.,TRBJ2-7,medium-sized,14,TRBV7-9,CASSLSEKSYEQYF,TGTGCCAGCAGCTTGTCAGAGAAAAGCTACGAGCAGTACTTC
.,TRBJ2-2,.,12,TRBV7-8,CASTFYPGELFF,TGTGCCAGCACCTTTTATCCCGGCGAGCTATTTTTT
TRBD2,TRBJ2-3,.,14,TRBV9,CASSSAGGRGTQYF,TGTGCCAGCAGCTCCGCGGGAGGCCGGGGTACGCAGTATTTT
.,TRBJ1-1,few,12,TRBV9,CASSVGLTEAFF,TGTGCCAGCAGCGTAGGGTTAACTGAAGCTTTCTTT
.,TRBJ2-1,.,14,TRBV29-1,CSVGAGTPYNEQFF,TGCAGCGTTGGCGCCGGGACACCCTACAATGAGCAGTTCTTC
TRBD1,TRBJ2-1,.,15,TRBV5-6,CASSLRDRAYNEQFF,TGTGCCAGCAGCCTCCGGGACAGAGCCTACAATGAGCAGTTCTTC
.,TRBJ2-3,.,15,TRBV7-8,CASSFRAGGTATQYF,TGTGCCAGCAGCTTTCGTGCGGGCGGGACAGCTACGCAGTATTTT
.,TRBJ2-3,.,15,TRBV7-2,CASSSRQSCPDALYF,TGTGCCAGCAGCTCCCGACAGAGTTGCCCTGATGCGCTGTATTTT
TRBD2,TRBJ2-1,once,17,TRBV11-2,CASTLPRGGGTWGEQFF,TGTGCCAGCACCTTACCCCGAGGCGGGGGGACCTGGGGTGAGCAGTTCTTC
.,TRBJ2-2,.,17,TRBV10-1,CAISQTPGGPNTGELFF,TGCGCTATCAGTCAGACTCCCGGGGGGCCGAACACCGGGGAGCTGTTTTTT
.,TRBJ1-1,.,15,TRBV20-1,CSATGRGRKNTEAFF,TGCAGTGCCACCGGACGAGGACGCAAGAACACTGAAGCTTTCTTT
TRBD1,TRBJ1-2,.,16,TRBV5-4,CASSVGLGQANYGYTF,TGTGCCAGCAGCGTAGGATTGGGACAGGCAAACTATGGCTACACCTTC
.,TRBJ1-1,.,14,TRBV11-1,CASSLDSLHTEAFF,TGTGCCAGCAGCTTGGACAGCCTACACACTGAAGCTTTCTTT
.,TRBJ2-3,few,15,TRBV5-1,CASSPPNPSTDTQYF,TGCGCCAGCAGCCCGCCCAACCCTAGCACAGATACGCAGTATTTT
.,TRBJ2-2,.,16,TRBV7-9,CASSFSWAGGTGELFF,TGTGCCAGTAGCTTTTCTTGGGCAGGAGGTACCGGGGAGCTGTTTTTT
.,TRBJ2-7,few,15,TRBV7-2,CASSLAGGDPYEQYF,TGTGCCAGCAGCTTAGCCGGGGGAGATCCCTACGAGCAGTACTTC
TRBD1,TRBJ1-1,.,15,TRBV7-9,CASSLQLTGKTDDFF,TGTGCCAGCAGCTTACAACTGACAGGGAAGACTGATGATTTCTTT
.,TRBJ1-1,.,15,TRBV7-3,CASRLDLTGNNEGFF,TGTGCCAGCAGATTAGATCTGACCGGGAACAATGAAGGATTCTTT
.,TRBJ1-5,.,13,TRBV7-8,CATSRVTGQPQHF,TGTGCCACCAGCAGAGTTACCGGTCAGCCCCAGCATTTT
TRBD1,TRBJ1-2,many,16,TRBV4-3,CASSQDGTAISYGYTF,TGCGCCAGCAGCCAGGACGGGACAGCGATCTCCTATGGCTACACCTTC
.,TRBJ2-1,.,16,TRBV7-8,CASSFQRSRGRQEQFF,TGTGCCAGCAGCTTTCAGAGAAGCCGGGGTAGGCAGGAGCAGTTCTTC
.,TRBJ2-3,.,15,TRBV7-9,CASSPPQGRNAGEYF,TGTGCCAGCAGCCCGCCACAGGGTAGGAACGCCGGGGAGTATTTT
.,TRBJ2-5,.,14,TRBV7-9,CATSISSGTEAQYF,TGTGCCACAAGCATATCATCAGGCACAGAGGCTCAGTACTTC
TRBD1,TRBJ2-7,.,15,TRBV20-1,CSARTGVSSSYEQYF,TGCAGTGCTAGAACAGGGGTTTCGAGCTCCTACGAGCAGTACTTC